Below, 27 T cell receptor beta chains from the same sample are listed, as sequenced in a study of T cell responses to AZD1222 COVID-19 vaccine. Libraries were prepared by immunoSEQ multiplex PCR; TCRdb keeps only in-frame clonotypes and omits some of them. The sample carries 150,000 to 200,000 clones, around 94% recorded once. Sequencing used peripheral blood, obtained on day 0 of AZD1222 vaccination. Source of these receptors: an adult in good health.

This clone showed up just once. The chain couples TRBV5-1 to TRBJ2-2, with D hard to call. Germline CDR1 reads SGHRS; CDR2 reads YFSETQ. Trimming left V 3 bases short and J 3 bases short, with 0 bases between. The CDR3 runs to 11 residues. The CDR3 bases are TGCGCCAGCAGCTACACCGGGGAGCTGTTTTTT. Amino acids: CASSYTGELFF.

V and J are TRBV1 and TRBJ2-1; TRBD1, the table's D call, lacks a check against the DNA. TRBV1 is a listed pseudogene. This CDR3 is 17 amino acids long. In nucleotides, the CDR3 is TGCACCAGCAGCCATCGCCCGGGACAGGGTTCCTACAATGAGCAGTTCTTC. It encodes CTSSHRPGQGSYNEQFF.

This chain links TRBV15 with TRBJ2-7; D remains unclear. From germline, CDR1 is LNHNV and CDR2 YYDKDF (reference sequence). The CDR3 length is 12 residues. With 5 bases removed from V and 0 bases from J, the gap between germline ends came to 5 bases. The CDR3: CATSAPSYEQYF. The CDR3 DNA follows: TGTGCCACCAGCGCGCCCTCCTACGAGCAGTACTTC.

The CDR3 DNA reads TGTGCCAGCTCACCAAACCTAGCGGGAGGCTCAGATACGCAGTATTTT. It translates to CASSPNLAGGSDTQYF. This sequence joins TRBV18 and TRBJ2-3; TRBD2 matches 11 bases. V shed 2 bases, J shed 4 bases, and the junction held 5 bases outside the gene matches. Germline V gene data show CDR1 as KGHSH and CDR2 as LQKENI. The CDR3 extends over 16 amino acids.

The chain joins TRBV3-1 (or the pseudogene TRBV3-2) to TRBJ1-6; 9 bases agree with TRBD1. This CDR3 comprises 15 residues. Germline CDR1 LGHDT, CDR2 YNNKEL (reference sequence). The J segment lost 7 bases and the V segment lost 3 bases, leaving 4 bases of the junction unmatched. In DNA, the CDR3 is TGTGCCAGCAGCCACACCGGGACAGGGAATTCACCCCTCCACTTT. Encoded protein: CASSHTGTGNSPLHF.

The rearrangement uses TRBV13 and TRBJ1-2; no definite D call. Trimming removed 4 bases from V and 10 bases from J, with 22 bases in between. The CDR3 extends over 15 amino acids. From germline, CDR1 is PRHDT and CDR2 FYEKMQ (reference sequence). The CDR3 here is CASSYNPPAIGVYTF. In DNA form, the CDR3 reads TGTGCCAGCAGCTACAACCCCCCGGCTATCGGAGTCTACACCTTC.

The gene calls are TRBV19 and TRBJ2-7; 11 nucleotides agree with TRBD1. V was pared by 9 bases and J by 4 bases, with 5 bases of the junction left unmatched. CDR3 size: 13 residues. CDR1 and CDR2 (germline): LNHDA, SQIVND (reference sequence). The CDR3 is CASRDRGEYEQYF. CDR3 nucleotides: TGTGCCAGCCGGGACAGGGGGGAGTACGAGCAGTACTTC.

The gene calls are TRBV5-1 and TRBJ2-7, with TRBD2 as a possible D gene (5 bases). CDR1 is SGHRS, CDR2 YFSETQ, per germline. V dropped 0 bases and J dropped 5 bases, with 9 bases sitting between them. This CDR3 is 13 amino acids long. The CDR3: CASSLAKGDEQYF. In DNA form, the CDR3 reads TGCGCCAGCAGCTTGGCCAAGGGAGACGAGCAGTACTTC.

The rearrangement uses TRBV5-4 and TRBJ2-1; 12 nucleotides line up with TRBD2. CDR1 is SGHNT and CDR2 is YYREEE in the germline V gene (reference sequence). This CDR3 comprises 16 residues. V lost 4 bases and J lost 4; bases outside the gene matches: 6. CDR3 in DNA: TGTGCCAGCAGCCGACCAACTAGCGGGAGGTACAATGAGCAGTTCTTC. This translates into CASSRPTSGRYNEQFF.

CDR3 sequence (DNA): TGTGCCAGCAGTTACAATGGGGCTTCCCAAGAGACCCAGTACTTC. It specifies CASSYNGASQETQYF. This chain uses TRBV6-5 with TRBJ2-5, with a possible D match to TRBD1 (5 bases). Trimming shortened V by 2 bases and J by 1 base, and 11 bases separated the two germline ends. The CDR3 sequence is 15 residues long. CDR1 and CDR2 (germline): MNHEY, SVGAGI.

The rearrangement uses TRBV3-1 (or the pseudogene TRBV3-2) and TRBJ1-6; no definite D call. Germline values: CDR1 LGHDT, CDR2 YNNKEL (reference sequence). CDR3 size: 12 residues. V lost 1 base to trimming and J lost 8 bases, with 3 bases between them. CDR3 sequence reads: CASSQVDSPLHF. The CDR3, as DNA: TGTGCCAGCAGCCAAGTCGATTCACCCCTCCACTTT.

J is TRBJ2-1 and V is TRBV20-1; 7 positions agree with TRBD2. The CDR3 runs to 12 residues. Per the germline V gene, CDR1 is DFQATT and CDR2 is SNEGSKA (reference sequence). Trimming at V came to 3 bases and at J to 7 bases, leaving 3 bases not matched to a gene. The CDR3 sequence: CSASGRVNEQFF. CDR3 in DNA: TGCAGTGCTAGTGGGAGGGTGAATGAGCAGTTCTTC.

V is TRBV29-1 and J is TRBJ1-5; TRBD1 might be the D (5 bases). Trimming took 6 bases from V and 6 from J, leaving 15 bases between them. The germline CDR1 and CDR2 sequences are SQVTM and ANQGSEA. The CDR3 consists of 13 residues. CDR3 DNA: TGCAGCGTCGGAGGGACCCCTGGTCAGCCCCAGCATTTT. It is translated as CSVGGTPGQPQHF.

The V call is TRBV10-3, the J call TRBJ2-3; 10 nucleotides line up with TRBD2. Germline lookup yields CDR1 ENHRY and CDR2 SYGVKD. Trimming at V came to 5 bases and at J to 6 bases, leaving 11 bases not matched to a gene. The CDR3 totals 16 residues. The CDR3 is CAISREAGGPWDTQYF. The CDR3 region has the DNA TGTGCCATCAGTAGGGAAGCGGGAGGGCCTTGGGATACGCAGTATTTT.

This sequence joins TRBV5-4 and TRBJ1-2; TRBD1 matches at 7 bases. The CDR3 spans 14 residues. Trimming at V came to 4 bases and at J to 8 bases, leaving 11 bases not matched to a gene. Germline CDR1 and CDR2: SGHNT and YYREEE (reference sequence). The CDR3 region has the DNA TGTGCCAGCAGCCCGGACCGGCCAGGGGGGGGCTACACCTTC. This gives the protein CASSPDRPGGGYTF.

The chain joins TRBV7-9 to TRBJ2-6; D is unresolved. The germline V and J ends were trimmed by 4 bases and 2 bases, with 9 bases remaining between them. Germline V CDR1 and CDR2: SEHNR, FQNEAQ (reference sequence). The CDR3 is 15 amino acids. The CDR3 bases are TGTGCCAGCAGCTCATCTAGGGCTGGGGCCAACGTCCTGACTTTC. Translation: CASSSSRAGANVLTF.

This clone is a singleton in its sample. The J gene is TRBJ1-4, the V gene TRBV4-1; 9 nucleotides match TRBD1. Germline V gives CDR1 MGHRA, CDR2 YSYEKL. The CDR3 consists of 15 residues. V lost 1 base and J lost 8; bases outside the gene matches: 5. Written as DNA, the CDR3 is TGCGCCAGCAGCCAAGCAGGGGACAGGGCGGAAAAACTGTTTTTT. Protein product: CASSQAGDRAEKLFF.

This chain connects TRBV2 to TRBJ1-1; weak D call: TRBD1 (5 bases). The CDR3 totals 13 residues. Germline CDR1 is SNHLY and CDR2 is FYNNEI. V lost 8 bases to trimming and J lost 5 bases, with 15 bases between them. The CDR3 DNA reads TGTGCCAGCTACGCTCAGGGTCGGACTGAAGCTTTCTTT. It translates to CASYAQGRTEAFF.

This clone was recorded a few times. The chain uses TRBV2 and TRBJ2-3; unclear D gene. Germline V gene sequence: CDR1 SNHLY, CDR2 FYNNEI. The CDR3 sequence is 12 residues long. Trimming removed 8 bases at V and 10 bases at J, with 16 bases between. As DNA, the CDR3 is TGTGCCAGCCGAATCTCCCCGGGCCCGCAGTATTTT. It encodes CASRISPGPQYF.

Only one count was recorded for this clone. The chain employs TRBV7-9 and TRBJ1-5; 7 positions agree with TRBD1. The CDR3 is made up of 13 amino acids. Germline V gives CDR1 SEHNR, CDR2 FQNEAQ (reference sequence). Trimming removed 5 bases from V and 4 bases from J; junction bases left unmatched: 2. This CDR3 reads CASSGTENQPQHF. CDR3 in DNA: TGTGCCAGCAGCGGGACAGAGAATCAGCCCCAGCATTTT.

The CDR3 spells CASSLDGGAPGNTIYF. The CDR3, as DNA: TGTGCCAGCAGCTTAGACGGGGGCGCCCCTGGAAACACCATATATTTT. V usage is TRBV11-3 and J usage is TRBJ1-3, with D perhaps TRBD1 (6 bases). V lost 0 bases and J 2 bases, leaving 11 bases between the germline ends. The CDR3 contains 16 residues. Germline assignment: CDR1 SGHNT and CDR2 YENEEA.

This clone has just one count. V is TRBV7-9 and J is TRBJ2-4, with TRBD2 matching over 8 bases. Germline lookup yields CDR1 SEHNR and CDR2 FQNEAQ (reference sequence). Trimming cost V 5 bases and J 7 bases; bases outside gene matches: 10. The CDR3 extends over 15 amino acids. The CDR3 loop reads CASSVSEAGGNIQYF. Here the CDR3 DNA reads TGTGCCAGCAGCGTATCAGAGGCGGGAGGTAACATTCAGTACTTC.

The chain couples TRBV30 to TRBJ1-4; maybe TRBD1 (6 bases). V was clipped by 0 bases and J by 8 bases, with 19 bases between them. Germline V CDR1 and CDR2: GTSNPN, SVGIG (reference sequence). The CDR3 totals 16 residues. The CDR3 loop is CAWSVSNRARGEKLFF. CDR3 DNA: TGTGCCTGGAGTGTTTCCAACAGGGCGCGGGGCGAAAAACTGTTTTTT. Supplemented by reference TRBV30 and TRBJ1-4, the full variable domain reads SQTIHQWPATLVQPVGSPLSLECTVEGTSNPNLYWYRQAAGRGLQLLFYSVGIGQISSEVPQNLSASRPQDRQFILSSKKLLLSDSGFYLCAWSVSNRARGEKLFFGSGTQLSVL.

The gene calls are TRBV27 and TRBJ2-7, with unresolved D. CDR1 is MNHEY, CDR2 SMNVEV, per germline (reference sequence). V was shortened by 4 bases and J by 0 bases, with 10 bases between the two germline ends. CDR3 size: 14 residues. CDR3 sequence reads: CASSYGPYSYEQYF. As DNA, the CDR3 is TGTGCCAGCAGTTATGGACCCTACTCCTACGAGCAGTACTTC.

This chain connects TRBV21-1 to TRBJ2-1. TRBV21-1 is annotated as a pseudogene. The CDR3 totals 16 residues. CDR3 sequence reads: CASSYREDPKRNEQFF. CDR3 in DNA: TGTGCCAGCAGCTACCGAGAGGACCCCAAACGAAATGAGCAGTTCTTC.

The CDR3 nucleotides are TGTGCCAGCAGTGATTCTGGGACAGCTTACAATGAGCAGTTCTTC. Protein: CASSDSGTAYNEQFF. The V gene is TRBV6-1, the J gene TRBJ2-1; 7 positions agree with TRBD1. The V and J ends lost 3 bases and 4 bases, in that order; junction bases with no gene match: 6. The CDR3 extends over 15 amino acids. CDR1 is MNHNS, CDR2 SASEGT, per germline.

This clone was counted a few times. The CDR3 nucleotides read TGCGCCAGCAGCCAAGAGGATGGAGGGAGGGCAGGGATCTCTGGCTACACCTTC. Translation: CASSQEDGGRAGISGYTF. This rearrangement joins TRBV4-1 to TRBJ1-2; tentatively, D is TRBD1 (5 bases). The germline V and J ends were trimmed by 0 bases and 7 bases, with 24 bases remaining between them. CDR1 is MGHRA, CDR2 YSYEKL, per germline. The CDR3 loop spans 18 amino acids.